Described below is a single T cell receptor (beta chain) sequence and its context. Its antigen is as yet unknown. The read ends 3 residues shy of where the CDR3 ends; the end is completed using the germline J gene. The data stem from a study of T cells in women clearing cervical HPV infection. Background on the study: Cases: HPV16-related CIN3 or worse on histology, a couple of invasive cancers.

V shed 3 bases, J shed 3 bases, and the junction held 12 bases outside the gene matches. The germline V gene has CDR1 PRHDT and CDR2 FYEKMQ (reference sequence). The CDR3 is 17 residues long. Broader study findings: CIN3+ cases had significantly higher TCR richness than controls; evenness did not differ.

Generated by immunoSEQ multiplex PCR, the TCRdb table keeps only in-frame clones and is missing some. The record lists around 15,000 clones, of which the ten most abundant hold under 12%. The V call is TRBV13, the J call TRBJ2-3; 7 bases agree with TRBD2. The sample consisted of blood buffy coat. This receptor was identified in a woman between 18 and 75 years old with a cervical HPV16 infection that either progressed to CIN3+ or cleared (not recorded which). CDR3 sequence: CASSFGGTNWGTDTQYF. The part of the CDR3 DNA that was read is TGTGCCAGCAGCTTCGGAGGGACTAACTGGGGAACAGATACG. The full variable domain, its missing parts supplied by reference TRBV13 and TRBJ2-3, is AAGVIQSPRHLIKEKRETATLKCYPIPRHDTVYWYQQGPGQDPQFLISFYEKMQSDKGSIPDRFSAQQFSDYHSELNMSSLELGDSALYFCASSFGGTNWGTDTQYFGPGTRLTVL.